Listed below are T cell receptor beta chains from one sample, sequenced in a study of OX40 agonist ivuxolimab in advanced cancers. Sequencing was performed with immunoSEQ multiplex PCR; in TCRdb, only in-frame clones are kept and a portion is missing. The table lists about 57,000 clones, just under 95% of them singletons, with more than 20% in the top ten. The sequencing used CD4+ or CD8+ T cells sorted from blood, collected in a trial of the OX40 agonist ivuxolimab. The receptors were sampled from an adult with an advanced solid tumor such as melanoma, head and neck, liver or kidney cancer. Both conserved end residues are part of each CDR3. A D gene is named only where the DNA matches it firmly. Rows give clone size only sometimes, using once, few, many, or a class for an expanded clone.

size | J | D | V | DNA | CDR3
once | TRBJ2-1 | NA | TRBV13 | TGTGCCAGCAGCTCCCAGGGTGTATCTGGTTTGCATGAGCAGTTCTTC | CASSSQGVSGLHEQFF
NA | TRBJ2-1 | NA | TRBV2 | TGTGCCAGCCTAAGCGGGTTAGTAATATATGAGCAGTTCTTC | CASLSGLVIYEQFF
once | TRBJ2-7 | TRBD1 | TRBV6-1 | TGTGCCAGCAGCCTTGACAGGGTCACTTACGAGCAGTACTTC | CASSLDRVTYEQYF
NA | TRBJ2-7 | NA | TRBV5-8 | TGTGCCAGCAGCTCATCGATGGGGCAGTACTTC | CASSSSMGQYF
NA | TRBJ1-1 | TRBD1 | TRBV13 | TGTGCCTCCTCCGGGGACAGGGGACGCATGAACACTGAAGCTTTCTTT | CASSGDRGRMNTEAFF
NA | TRBJ2-7 | TRBD1 | TRBV19 | TGTGCCAGTAGTAGCCGGGACAGGACCTACGAGCAGTACTTC | CASSSRDRTYEQYF
NA | TRBJ2-1 | NA | TRBV4-3 | TGCGCCAGCAGCCAAGACCAGCGGGCGGAGCAGTTCTTC | CASSQDQRAEQFF
NA | TRBJ2-2 | NA | TRBV4-3 | TGCGCCAGCAGCCAAGTCGTGGGAGGTAACACCGGGGAGCTGTTTTTT | CASSQVVGGNTGELFF
NA | TRBJ2-4 | NA | TRBV27 | TGTGCCAGCAGTCCGGGGCCCCAGGATCCCCCCATTCAGTACTTC | CASSPGPQDPPIQYF
NA | TRBJ2-4 | TRBD1 | TRBV7-9 | TGTGCCAGCAGATCGGGACAGGGAGAAGCCAAAAACATTCAGTACTTC | CASRSGQGEAKNIQYF
once | TRBJ2-7 | NA | TRBV4-2 | TGTGTCAGCAGCCAAGAACAAGGCCCGCCGCACTACGAGCAGTACTTC | CVSSQEQGPPHYEQYF
NA | TRBJ2-3 | TRBD2 | TRBV27 | TGTGCCAGCAGTTCCCTGCACTCGGGACTAGCGGGAGTCACGACGCAGTATTTT | CASSSLHSGLAGVTTQYF
NA | TRBJ1-1 | NA | TRBV5-6 | TGTGCCAGCAGCTTGCTTGGGCAAAACACTGAAGCTTTCTTT | CASSLLGQNTEAFF
NA | TRBJ2-4 | NA | TRBV9 | TGTGCCAGCAGCGTAGATGACAGCAAAAACATTCAGTACTTC | CASSVDDSKNIQYF
NA | TRBJ2-1 | TRBD2 | TRBV4-1 | TGCGCCAGCAGCCAAGTTTCTAGCGGGGGTGAGCAGTTCTTC | CASSQVSSGGEQFF
NA | TRBJ1-1 | NA | TRBV5-6 | TGTGCCAGCAGCGGTGAGATGGGTTACACTGAAGCTTTCTTT | CASSGEMGYTEAFF
NA | TRBJ1-1 | NA | TRBV4-3 | TGCGCCAGCAGCTTTCCGAGTGAAGGCAGGGACACCTCTAGAGCTTTCTTT | CASSFPSEGRDTSRAFF
NA | TRBJ1-5 | NA | TRBV28 | TGTGCCAGCAGTTTAGCTTATAGAAGCAATCAGCCCCAGCATTTT | CASSLAYRSNQPQHF
NA | TRBJ2-3 | NA | TRBV13 | TGTGCCAGCAGCTTAGCCCGCCGCAGCGGGAGCACAGATACGCAGTATTTT | CASSLARRSGSTDTQYF
NA | TRBJ2-3 | NA | TRBV7-2 | TGTGCCAGCAGTACCACATATACGCAGTATTTT | CASSTTYTQYF
NA | TRBJ2-3 | NA | TRBV10-3 | TGTGCCATCAGTGATAGGGTCCTACATTTT | CAISDRVLHF
NA | TRBJ2-4 | TRBD2 | TRBV7-9 | TGTGCCAGCAGCCCTACTAGCGGGATAGCCAAAAACATTCAGTACTTC | CASSPTSGIAKNIQYF
NA | TRBJ1-1 | NA | TRBV19 | TGTGCCAGTCGCTGGGGGACTGAAGCTTTCTTT | CASRWGTEAFF
NA | TRBJ1-2 | NA | TRBV5-6 | TGTGCCAGCAGCTCCGGGGCCGATTACCAAGGCTACACCTTC | CASSSGADYQGYTF
NA | TRBJ1-2 | NA | TRBV7-9 | TGTGCCAGCAGCTCGATTATACTAAACTATGGCTACACCTTC | CASSSIILNYGYTF
NA | TRBJ2-1 | NA | TRBV19 | TGTGCCAGTAGTGTTGGGGGTTACAATGAGCAGTTCTTC | CASSVGGYNEQFF
once | TRBJ2-5 | TRBD2 | TRBV4-2 | TGTGCCAGCAGCCAGGGACTAGCGGGAGCGAGGAAGACCCAGTACTTC | CASSQGLAGARKTQYF
NA | TRBJ2-6 | NA | TRBV4-3 | TGCGCCAGCAGGGGGCCAGGGGCCAACGTCCTGACTTTC | CASRGPGANVLTF
NA | TRBJ2-1 | NA | TRBV5-1 | TGCGCCAGCAGCTTGGAGGGGGGCTCCTACAATGAGCAGTTCTTC | CASSLEGGSYNEQFF
NA | TRBJ1-5 | NA | TRBV19 | TGTGCCAGTAGTCGGGGAATCGGGCAGCCCCAGCATTTT | CASSRGIGQPQHF
NA | TRBJ1-1 | TRBD1 | TRBV29-1 | TGCAGCGTTGACCCGGACAGGGGTGAAGCTTTCTTT | CSVDPDRGEAFF
NA | TRBJ1-1 | NA | TRBV6-5 | TGTGCCAGCAGTCCCCATCGGACTGAAGCTTTCTTT | CASSPHRTEAFF
NA | TRBJ1-5 | NA | TRBV19 | TGTGCCAGTAGTACAAGGGGGGGAGTCGGTCAGCCCCAGCATTTT | CASSTRGGVGQPQHF
NA | TRBJ2-2 | NA | TRBV5-8 | TGTGCCAGCAGCGGGGACCGAGGAACCGGGGAGCTGTTTTTT | CASSGDRGTGELFF
NA | TRBJ2-3 | TRBD2 | TRBV5-5 | TGTGCCAGCAGCACTTGGACTAGCGGGGAATTAGATACGCAGTATTTT | CASSTWTSGELDTQYF
NA | TRBJ2-3 | NA | TRBV27 | TGTGCCAGCAGTGCGTACATAACTAGCACAGATACGCAGTATTTT | CASSAYITSTDTQYF
NA | TRBJ1-1 | NA | TRBV19 | TGTGCCAGTAGTGAGGACGGACACACTGAAGCTTTCTTT | CASSEDGHTEAFF
NA | TRBJ2-7 | NA | TRBV29-1 | TGCAGCGCCGTGACACTATTCTCCTACGAGCAGTACTTC | CSAVTLFSYEQYF
NA | TRBJ2-7 | NA | TRBV9 | TGTGCCAGTACCCCGGGGGTGCAGGACTTAGCCTACGAGCAGTACTTC | CASTPGVQDLAYEQYF
NA | TRBJ2-7 | NA | TRBV27 | TGTGCCAGCAGTTTATCGTCCACTACCTACGAGCAGTACTTC | CASSLSSTTYEQYF
NA | TRBJ2-7 | NA | TRBV4-1 | TGCGCCAGCAGCTTCCTAGGGAGCAGCTCCTACGAGCAGTACTTC | CASSFLGSSSYEQYF
NA | TRBJ2-7 | NA | TRBV9 | TGTGCCAGCAGCGCGCTGGGACGGTCGAACTCCTACGAGCAGTACTTC | CASSALGRSNSYEQYF